The 23 T cell receptor beta chains below come from one sample, sequenced in a study of beta chain features in type 1 diabetes. The study, taken as a whole, reports: People with Type 1 diabetes carried modestly yet significantly shorter TCRB CDR3s in all four CD4+ subsets.

These TCRs' antigens remain unknown. The isolated RNA, all of it, was reverse transcribed, so expressed TCRB transcripts were what got sequenced. Libraries were prepared by immunoSEQ multiplex PCR; TCRdb keeps only in-frame clonotypes and omits some of them. The sample yields about 660,000 clones, over 13% seen once. Material for sequencing was naive CD4+ T cells from blood. The receptors were sampled from a man in his late teens or twenties with type 1 diabetes.

The genes are TRBV5-4 and TRBJ1-6; weak D call: TRBD1 (5 bases). Germline V gene sequence: CDR1 SGHNT, CDR2 YYREEE (reference sequence). The CDR3 has 17 residues. The V and J ends lost 0 bases and 6 bases respectively, with 16 bases between them. The CDR3 region has the DNA TGTGCCAGCAGCTTGGGCGGGGCTAACGCCCTTAATTCACCCCTCCACTTT. It codes for CASSLGGANALNSPLHF.

This clone appeared a few times. V is TRBV6-4 and J is TRBJ2-5, with unresolved D. CDR1 and CDR2 (germline): MRHNA, SNTAGT. V lost 6 bases, J lost 4 bases, and 12 bases lay in between. The CDR3 length is 13 residues. Here the CDR3 DNA reads TGTGCCAGCAGCCCAAGACTCGGAGAGACCCAGTACTTC. This translates into CASSPRLGETQYF.

This chain links TRBV5-1 with TRBJ1-5; the match to TRBD1 covers 10 bases. Germline CDR1 reads SGHRS; CDR2 reads YFSETQ. This CDR3 is 17 amino acids long. Losses at the gene ends were 4 bases for V and 1 base for J; bases not matched to a gene: 8. CDR3 bases: TGCGCCAGCAGCCCGGGACAGGGGATGTTGAGCAATCAGCCCCAGCATTTT. Its translation: CASSPGQGMLSNQPQHF.

This sequence joins TRBV13 and TRBJ1-1; maybe TRBD1 (5 bases). The CDR3 totals 14 residues. Trimming stripped 6 bases from V and 3 bases from J, with 14 bases between. Per the germline V gene, CDR1 is PRHDT and CDR2 is FYEKMQ (reference sequence). The CDR3 loop reads CASRAWGSDTEAFF. Written as DNA, the CDR3 is TGTGCCAGCAGGGCTTGGGGGTCGGACACTGAAGCTTTCTTT.

The V and J genes are TRBV12-5 and TRBJ2-3; D is undetermined. The CDR3 runs to 13 residues. V dropped 5 bases and J dropped 8 bases, with 14 bases sitting between them. The germline gives CDR1 LGHNT, CDR2 FRNRAP. The DNA of the CDR3 is TGTGCTAGTGGTCCCGAGGCTGGGGTTACGCAGTATTTT. It translates to CASGPEAGVTQYF.

The V gene is TRBV27, the J gene TRBJ2-7; TRBD2 matches at 12 bases. The V gene end was trimmed by 10 bases and the J gene end by 2 bases; junction bases not matched to a gene: 3. CDR3 length equals 13 residues. Germline-derived CDR1 and CDR2 are MNHEY and SMNVEV (reference sequence). CDR3 DNA sequence: TGTGCCACACCTAGCGGGAGGGCCTACGAGCAGTACTTC. It is translated as CATPSGRAYEQYF.

This clone was seen a handful of times. J is TRBJ2-1 and V is TRBV5-1; 8 positions match TRBD2. This CDR3 contains 14 residues. After removal of 6 bases from V and 7 bases from J, the junction contained 9 bases not matched to a gene. Germline CDR1 is SGHRS and CDR2 is YFSETQ. CDR3 protein: CASMASGSENEQFF. The CDR3, as DNA: TGCGCCAGCATGGCTAGCGGGTCCGAGAATGAGCAGTTCTTC.

The chain combines TRBV28 with TRBJ1-6, with D possibly TRBD1 on 5 matching bases. The CDR3 runs to 13 residues. The germline V and J ends were trimmed by 11 bases and 6 bases, with 14 bases remaining between them. CDR1 MDHEN and CDR2 SYDVKM come from the germline V gene. The CDR3 reads CAGGRLLNSPLHF. As DNA, the CDR3 is TGTGCCGGGGGGAGGCTGCTTAATTCACCCCTCCACTTT.

The rearrangement joins TRBV10-3 to TRBJ2-5; D possibly corresponds to TRBD2 (5 bases). V was clipped by 2 bases and J by 5 bases, with 12 bases between them. Germline assignment: CDR1 ENHRY and CDR2 SYGVKD. The CDR3 has 14 amino acids. The CDR3, as DNA: TGTGCCATCAGTGAGGCGGGTCCGGCGGAGACCCAGTACTTC. Translating gives CAISEAGPAETQYF.

V is TRBV2 and J is TRBJ1-3; the D is unclear. In germline, CDR1 is SNHLY, CDR2 FYNNEI. With 6 bases removed from V and 0 bases from J, the gap between germline ends came to 9 bases. This CDR3 contains 14 residues. DNA for the CDR3: TGTGCCAGCAGGGCAGAGTACTCTGGAAACACCATATATTTT. Residues: CASRAEYSGNTIYF. The variable domain in full, completed from reference TRBV2 and TRBJ1-3, reads EPEVTQTPSHQVTQMGQEVILRCVPISNHLYFYWYRQILGQKVEFLVSFYNNEISEKSEIFDDQFSVERPDGSNFTLKIRSTKLEDSAMYFCASRAEYSGNTIYFGEGSWLTVV.

The gene calls are TRBV25-1 and TRBJ2-3; 10 nucleotides match TRBD1. V shed 5 bases and J 5 bases; nucleotides not matched to a gene: 7. The germline V gene has CDR1 MGHDK and CDR2 SYGVNS. The CDR3 is 15 amino acids. The CDR3 spells CASSPHRTGGDTQYF. In DNA form, the CDR3 reads TGTGCCAGCAGTCCCCATCGGACAGGGGGAGATACGCAGTATTTT.

This clone was detected only a few times. The chain employs TRBV30 and TRBJ1-5; a weak D match, TRBD1 (5 bases). This CDR3 is 13 amino acids long. V was trimmed by 5 bases and J by 6 bases, leaving 14 bases between them. The germline V gene encodes CDR1 GTSNPN and CDR2 SVGIG (reference sequence). Here the CDR3 reads CAWSQRGGQPQHF. As DNA, the CDR3 is TGTGCCTGGTCCCAACGGGGGGGTCAGCCCCAGCATTTT.

This sequence joins TRBV18 and TRBJ2-7; a weak D match, TRBD1 (6 bases). The V and J ends lost 3 bases and 1 base respectively, with 19 bases between them. Per the germline V gene, CDR1 is KGHSH and CDR2 is LQKENI. This CDR3 comprises 17 residues. The CDR3 region has the DNA TGTGCCAGCTCACCCGGGCCCCAGGGGCTTTCTTCCTACGAGCAGTACTTC. This translates into CASSPGPQGLSSYEQYF.

The J gene is TRBJ1-2, the V gene TRBV6-4; the D is unclear. V was shortened by 6 bases and J by 0 bases, with 8 bases between the two germline ends. The CDR3 runs 13 residues. The germline V gene encodes CDR1 MRHNA and CDR2 SNTAGT. The CDR3 loop reads CASRGMANYGYTF. The CDR3 DNA sequence: TGTGCCAGCAGGGGGATGGCTAACTATGGCTACACCTTC.

This chain uses TRBV18 with TRBJ2-7, with D unresolved. CDR3 length: 13 residues. V was clipped by 0 bases and J by 3 bases, with 6 bases between them. CDR1 and CDR2 (germline): KGHSH, LQKENI. The CDR3 nucleotides read TGTGCCAGCTCACCACCGACTCTCTACGAGCAGTACTTC. Encoded protein: CASSPPTLYEQYF.

The rearrangement joins TRBV9 to TRBJ2-7; 8 nucleotides agree with TRBD1. V shed 4 bases and J 7 bases; nucleotides not matched to a gene: 10. This CDR3 has 14 amino acids. Germline CDR1 reads SGDLS; CDR2 reads YYNGEE. The CDR3: CASSPWTGYSEQYF. CDR3 bases: TGTGCCAGCAGCCCCTGGACAGGGTACAGTGAGCAGTACTTC.

This clone was seen a few times. This chain uses TRBV28 with TRBJ2-3; D is unresolved. With 11 bases removed from V and 1 base from J, the gap between germline ends came to 7 bases. CDR1 is MDHEN, CDR2 SYDVKM, per germline. The CDR3 is 11 residues long. The CDR3 loop reads CAAGGTDTQYF. The CDR3 nucleotides read TGTGCCGCAGGCGGCACAGATACGCAGTATTTT.

As concerns this clone: The same CDR3 can be traced to other DNA sequences in this sample. The V gene is TRBV20-1, the J gene TRBJ2-1; no definite D call. CDR1 DFQATT and CDR2 SNEGSKA come from the germline V gene (reference sequence). The CDR3 has 10 residues. V shed 4 bases and J shed 4 bases, with 2 bases lying between them. Here the CDR3 DNA reads TGCAGTGCTATGTACAATGAGCAGTTCTTC. It yields the protein CSAMYNEQFF.

This chain links TRBV2 with TRBJ2-5; D is perhaps TRBD1 (6 bases). The CDR3 spans 14 residues. Per the germline V gene, CDR1 is SNHLY and CDR2 is FYNNEI. V was trimmed by 10 bases and J by 7 bases, leaving 22 bases between them. CDR3 loop: CAMSGTQGSGTQYF. CDR3 coding DNA: TGTGCCATGTCCGGGACCCAGGGGAGTGGGACCCAGTACTTC. The whole variable domain, remainder taken from reference TRBV2 and TRBJ2-5, is EPEVTQTPSHQVTQMGQEVILRCVPISNHLYFYWYRQILGQKVEFLVSFYNNEISEKSEIFDDQFSVERPDGSNFTLKIRSTKLEDSAMYFCAMSGTQGSGTQYFGPGTRLLVL.

There are a few counts of this clone. The rearrangement joins TRBV30 to TRBJ1-1; 8 positions agree with TRBD1. CDR3 length equals 13 residues. V shed 5 bases, J shed 4 bases, and the junction held 6 bases outside the gene matches. In germline, CDR1 is GTSNPN, CDR2 SVGIG (reference sequence). This CDR3 is CAWGADRGTEAFF. CDR3 nucleotide sequence: TGTGCCTGGGGCGCAGACAGGGGCACTGAAGCTTTCTTT.

In regard to this clone: Other nucleotide sequences in the sample specify the same CDR3. The chain recombines TRBV7-9 with TRBJ1-4; 10 bases fit TRBD1. J lost 6 bases, V lost 5 bases, and 6 bases had no gene match. The CDR3 totals 15 residues. CDR1 is SEHNR, CDR2 FQNEAQ, per germline (reference sequence). The CDR3 loop reads CASSPRGTGDEKLFF. Written as DNA, the CDR3 is TGTGCCAGCAGCCCGCGGGGGACAGGGGATGAAAAACTGTTTTTT.

The chain uses TRBV6-1 and TRBJ1-2; perhaps TRBD1 as D (5 bases). The ends were cut back, 5 bases at V and 6 bases at J, with 19 bases in the middle. CDR3 length: 15 amino acids. From germline, CDR1 is MNHNS and CDR2 SASEGT. CDR3 region: CASSSLGRGIDGYTF. The CDR3 DNA is TGTGCCAGCAGTTCCCTAGGGAGGGGCATCGATGGCTACACCTTC.

This clone appeared a few times. The chain recombines TRBV2 with TRBJ2-3; D call uncertain. This CDR3 comprises 14 residues. CDR1 and CDR2 from the germline V gene are SNHLY and FYNNEI. The V end lost 7 bases, the J end lost 2 bases, and 13 bases lay between the germline ends. The CDR3: CASTPGLLTDTQYF. For the CDR3, the DNA is TGTGCCAGCACCCCAGGTCTACTCACAGATACGCAGTATTTT.